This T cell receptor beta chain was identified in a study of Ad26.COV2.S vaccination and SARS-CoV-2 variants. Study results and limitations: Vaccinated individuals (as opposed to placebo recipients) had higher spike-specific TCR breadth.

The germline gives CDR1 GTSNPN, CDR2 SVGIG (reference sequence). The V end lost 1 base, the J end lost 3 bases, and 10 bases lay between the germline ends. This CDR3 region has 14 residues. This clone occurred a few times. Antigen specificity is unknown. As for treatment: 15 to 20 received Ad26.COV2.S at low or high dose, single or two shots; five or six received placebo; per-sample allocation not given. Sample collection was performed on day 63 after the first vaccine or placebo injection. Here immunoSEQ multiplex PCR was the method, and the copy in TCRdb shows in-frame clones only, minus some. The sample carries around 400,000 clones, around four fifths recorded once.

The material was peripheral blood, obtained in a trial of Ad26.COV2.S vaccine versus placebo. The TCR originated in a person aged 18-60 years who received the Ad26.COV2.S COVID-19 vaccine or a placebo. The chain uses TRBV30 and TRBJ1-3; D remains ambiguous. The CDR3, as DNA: TGTGCCTGGAGTGCGGGCCCGCTTGGAAACACCATATATTTT. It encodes CAWSAGPLGNTIYF. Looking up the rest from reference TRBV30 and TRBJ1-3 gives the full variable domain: SQTIHQWPATLVQPVGSPLSLECTVEGTSNPNLYWYRQAAGRGLQLLFYSVGIGQISSEVPQNLSASRPQDRQFILSSKKLLLSDSGFYLCAWSAGPLGNTIYFGEGSWLTVV.